The 12 T cell receptor beta chains given below trace back to one sample, sequenced in a study of blood T cell repertoires in COVID-19. Repertoires were generated with immunoSEQ multiplex PCR, while TCRdb's copy carries only in-frame clones and drops some. The data show approximately 160,000 clones, with more than 90% seen just once and 0.5% to 0.55% held by the top ten. The sequencing input was peripheral blood. Receptors were obtained from a man over 45 with acute or convalescent COVID-19.

This clone was seen just once. V gene TRBV4-1 combines with J gene TRBJ2-7, with 7 bases that match TRBD1. With 2 bases clipped from V and 4 bases from J, the junction kept 11 bases outside the gene matches. This CDR3 spans 16 amino acids. The germline gives CDR1 MGHRA, CDR2 YSYEKL. DNA for the CDR3: TGCGCCAGCAGCCAACGGACAGGTACTTTATTTTACGAGCAGTACTTC. Amino acid sequence: CASSQRTGTLFYEQYF.

The chain combines TRBV4-1 with TRBJ2-2; 10 bases are a match to TRBD1. In germline, CDR1 is MGHRA, CDR2 YSYEKL. Trimming took 3 bases from V and 7 from J; bases not matched to a gene: 5. CDR3 length: 15 residues. The CDR3: CASSHGTGASGELFF. The CDR3 DNA is TGCGCCAGCAGCCACGGGACAGGGGCAAGCGGGGAGCTGTTTTTT.

The sample holds a few counts of this clone. The V call is TRBV9, the J call TRBJ1-5; a possible D gene is TRBD1 (6 bases). The germline V gene has CDR1 SGDLS and CDR2 YYNGEE. The CDR3 has 15 amino acids. The germline V and J ends were trimmed by 3 bases and 1 base, with 11 bases remaining between them. CDR3 loop: CASSAQGESNQPQHF. For the CDR3, the DNA is TGTGCCAGCAGCGCACAGGGAGAGAGCAATCAGCCCCAGCATTTT.

This clone showed up just once. The chain joins TRBV29-1 to TRBJ1-1; 10 nucleotides match TRBD1. V was pared by 4 bases and J by 0 bases, with 14 bases of the junction left unmatched. The CDR3 extends over 18 amino acids. Germline assignment: CDR1 SQVTM and CDR2 ANQGSEA. CDR3 region: CSVGGRDRGSPMNTEAFF. Written as DNA, the CDR3 is TGCAGCGTTGGGGGTAGGGACAGGGGTTCCCCCATGAACACTGAAGCTTTCTTT. Filled out from reference TRBV29-1 and TRBJ1-1, the complete variable domain reads SAVISQKPSRDICQRGTSLTIQCQVDSQVTMMFWYRQQPGQSLTLIATANQGSEATYESGFVIDKFPISRPNLTFSTLTVSNMSPEDSSIYLCSVGGRDRGSPMNTEAFFGQGTRLTVV.

The chain employs TRBV10-2 and TRBJ2-7; 13 bases are shared with TRBD2. Trimming at V came to 8 bases and at J to 1 base, leaving 11 bases not matched to a gene. Germline V lookup: CDR1 WSHSY, CDR2 SAAADI. The CDR3 has 17 amino acids. The CDR3 nucleotides are TGCGCCAGCGTGGGTAGGAGGACTAGCGGGGGATCCTACGAGCAGTACTTC. It translates to CASVGRRTSGGSYEQYF.

This clone was detected a few times. The chain links TRBV19 to TRBJ1-5; D is uncertain. This CDR3 is 16 amino acids long. V lost 4 bases, J lost 1 base, and 14 bases lay in between. Germline loops: CDR1 LNHDA, CDR2 SQIVND (reference sequence). CDR3 in amino acids: CASSSGPGGSNQPQHF. The CDR3 DNA follows: TGTGCCAGTAGTAGTGGCCCGGGCGGGAGCAATCAGCCCCAGCATTTT.

The genes are TRBV19 and TRBJ1-1; the D gene is possibly TRBD1 (5 bases). The CDR3 runs to 16 residues. The ends were cut back, 3 bases at V and 0 bases at J, with 14 bases in the middle. From germline, CDR1 is LNHDA and CDR2 SQIVND (reference sequence). In DNA, the CDR3 is TGTGCCAGTAGTATGGGGGGACCGCCCGTGAACACTGAAGCTTTCTTT. Its protein product is CASSMGGPPVNTEAFF.

CDR3 loop: CASSRDGRHTDTQYF. The DNA for the CDR3 is TGTGCCAGCAGCCGGGATGGCCGTCACACAGATACGCAGTATTTT. The chain is built from TRBV9 and TRBJ2-3, with D possibly being TRBD2 (5 bases). V was clipped by 4 bases and J by 2 bases, with 14 bases between them. This CDR3 is built from 15 residues. Germline V gene lookup returns CDR1 SGDLS and CDR2 YYNGEE.

In this sample, this clone turned up once. The chain couples TRBV11-2 to TRBJ1-1, with D possibly TRBD1 on 5 matching bases. The CDR3 covers 14 residues. CDR1 SGHAT and CDR2 FQNNGV come from the germline V gene. V was cut by 2 bases and J by 2 bases, with 9 bases left in between. The CDR3 DNA reads as TGTGCCAGCAGCTTACAGGGTGGTAACACTGAAGCTTTCTTT. Amino acids: CASSLQGGNTEAFF.

This clone was recorded only once. The chain has TRBV4-2 and TRBJ2-5; D is unresolved. The CDR3 loop spans 14 amino acids. Trimming pared 4 bases from V and 6 bases from J, leaving 15 bases between. Germline lookup yields CDR1 LGHNA and CDR2 YNFKEQ. The CDR3 region is CASSRSLGVQTQYF. In DNA form, the CDR3 reads TGTGCCAGCAGCCGCTCTTTGGGCGTGCAGACCCAGTACTTC.

This sequence joins TRBV28 and TRBJ1-1; 8 positions match TRBD1. V gave up 3 bases and J gave up 5 bases; unmatched junction bases: 2. The CDR3 sequence is 13 residues long. CDR1 is MDHEN, CDR2 SYDVKM, per germline. The DNA of the CDR3 is TGTGCCAGCAGTTTCTACAGGGGGACTGAAGCTTTCTTT. Its protein is CASSFYRGTEAFF.

This clone was observed once. The V gene is TRBV7-2, the J gene TRBJ2-7; TRBD1 might be the D (5 bases). Trimming shortened V by 1 base and J by 0 bases, and 7 bases separated the two germline ends. CDR3 length: 14 residues. Looked up from germline, CDR1 is SGHTA and CDR2 is FQGNSA. CDR3 DNA: TGTGCCAGCAGCTTAGACAGGAGCTCCTACGAGCAGTACGTC. Translated, it gives CASSLDRSSYEQYV.